This T cell receptor beta chain was recovered during a study of graft-versus-host responses after intestinal transplantation. The overall study: Recipients obtained multivisceral, liver-intestinal, or isolated intestinal transplants. Study-level points and caveats: Early post-transplant declines in HvG were associated with peak levels of circulating GvH clones. In recipient marrow, GvH clones were found, and some appeared first in ileum or blood.

The method was immunoSEQ multiplex PCR; TCRdb's version includes in-frame clones alone and lacks a portion of them. The data contain tens of thousands of clones, about 92% of them singletons. From germline, CDR1 is SGDLS and CDR2 YYNGEE. V was clipped by 0 bases and J by 0 bases; unmatched bases: 2. The CDR3 covers 15 residues. On this clone: Antigen unknown.

This receptor was obtained from a human donor who received an intestinal transplant. This chain joins TRBV9 and TRBJ1-1, with TRBD1 matching over 7 bases. The starting material was unstimulated CD8+ T cells sorted from spleen or lymph node cells, obtained before intestinal transplant. CDR3 amino acids: CASSVETGVNTEAFF. Here the CDR3 DNA reads TGTGCCAGCAGCGTAGAAACAGGGGTGAACACTGAAGCTTTCTTT.